This T cell receptor (beta chain) stems from a study of T cell responses to AZD1222 COVID-19 vaccine. Some clones are missing from TCRdb's copy, which holds only in-frame ones; the method was immunoSEQ multiplex PCR. The data contain 85,000 to 100,000 clones, about 88% of them seen just once; the ten biggest clones take up around 5%. Germline lookup yields CDR1 SGDLS and CDR2 YYNGEE. The V and J ends lost 0 bases and 0 bases respectively, with 6 bases between them. CDR3 length: 14 residues. This chain joins TRBV9 and TRBJ2-5; D call uncertain. This clonotype was sampled from an adult who received the AZD1222 COVID-19 vaccine. Sequences were derived from peripheral blood, sampled 28 days after the second AZD1222 dose. The CDR3 coding sequence is TGTGCCAGCAGCGTAGGGACCCACCAAGAGACCCAGTACTTC. Protein: CASSVGTHQETQYF.